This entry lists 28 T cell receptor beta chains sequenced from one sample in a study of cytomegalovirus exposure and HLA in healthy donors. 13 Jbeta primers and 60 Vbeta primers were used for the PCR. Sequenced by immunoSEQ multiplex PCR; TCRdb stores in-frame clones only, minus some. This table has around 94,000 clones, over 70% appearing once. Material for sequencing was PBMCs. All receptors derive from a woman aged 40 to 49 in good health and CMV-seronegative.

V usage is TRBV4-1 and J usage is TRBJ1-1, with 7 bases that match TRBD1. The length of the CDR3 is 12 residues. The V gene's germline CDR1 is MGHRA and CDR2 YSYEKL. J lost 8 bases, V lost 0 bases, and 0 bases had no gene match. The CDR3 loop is CASSQEQGEAFF. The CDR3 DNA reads TGCGCCAGCAGCCAAGAACAGGGGGAAGCTTTCTTT.

CDR3 sequence reads: CASSQGGRETQYF. CDR3 in DNA: TGTGCCAGCAGCCAGGGGGGGAGGGAGACCCAGTACTTC. This chain connects TRBV4-2 to TRBJ2-5; the match to TRBD2 covers 7 bases. CDR1 is LGHNA and CDR2 is YNFKEQ in the germline V gene. V dropped 3 bases and J dropped 5; count of bases not matched to a gene: 3. CDR3 size: 13 residues.

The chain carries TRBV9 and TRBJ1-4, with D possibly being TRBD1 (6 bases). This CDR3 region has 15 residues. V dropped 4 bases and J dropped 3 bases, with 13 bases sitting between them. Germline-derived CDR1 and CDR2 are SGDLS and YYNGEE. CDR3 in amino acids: CASSPDQGSNEKLFF. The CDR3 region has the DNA TGTGCCAGCAGCCCTGATCAGGGGTCTAATGAAAAACTGTTTTTT.

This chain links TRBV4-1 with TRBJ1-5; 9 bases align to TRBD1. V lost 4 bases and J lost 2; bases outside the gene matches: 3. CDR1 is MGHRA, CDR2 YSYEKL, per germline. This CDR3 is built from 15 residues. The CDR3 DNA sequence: TGCGCCAGCAGCCTCCGACAGGGGGGCAATCAGCCCCAGCATTTT. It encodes CASSLRQGGNQPQHF.

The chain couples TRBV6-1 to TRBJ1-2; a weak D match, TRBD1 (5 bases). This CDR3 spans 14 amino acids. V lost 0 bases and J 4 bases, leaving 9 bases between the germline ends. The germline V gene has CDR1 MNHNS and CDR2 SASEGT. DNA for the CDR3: TGTGCCAGCAGTGAAGCGAACAGGCCCTATGGCTACACCTTC. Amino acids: CASSEANRPYGYTF.

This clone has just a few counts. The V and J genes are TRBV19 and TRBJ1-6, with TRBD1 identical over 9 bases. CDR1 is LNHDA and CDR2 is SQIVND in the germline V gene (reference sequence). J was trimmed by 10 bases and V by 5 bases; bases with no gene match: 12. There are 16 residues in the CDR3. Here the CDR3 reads CASSFTSGTGSSPLHF. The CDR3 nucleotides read TGTGCCAGTAGTTTCACGTCCGGGACAGGGTCGTCACCCCTCCACTTT.

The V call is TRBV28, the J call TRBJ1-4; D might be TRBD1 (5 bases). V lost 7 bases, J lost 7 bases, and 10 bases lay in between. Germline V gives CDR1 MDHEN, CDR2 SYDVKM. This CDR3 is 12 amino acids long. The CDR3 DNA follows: TGTGCCAGCACTATAAGGGGTGAAAAACTGTTTTTT. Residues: CASTIRGEKLFF.

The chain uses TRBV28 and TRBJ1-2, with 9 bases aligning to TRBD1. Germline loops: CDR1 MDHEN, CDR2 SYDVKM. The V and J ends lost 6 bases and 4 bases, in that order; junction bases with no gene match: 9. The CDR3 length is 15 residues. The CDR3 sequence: CASSEQGAYPYGYTF. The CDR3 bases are TGTGCCAGCAGCGAACAGGGGGCCTATCCCTATGGCTACACCTTC.

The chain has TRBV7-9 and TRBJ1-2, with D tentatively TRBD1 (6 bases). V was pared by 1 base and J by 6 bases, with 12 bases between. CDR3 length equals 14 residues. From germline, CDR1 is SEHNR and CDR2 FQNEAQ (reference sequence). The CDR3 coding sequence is TGTGCCAGCAGCTTAGGGTTTGAGGGGGATGGCTACACCTTC. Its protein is CASSLGFEGDGYTF.

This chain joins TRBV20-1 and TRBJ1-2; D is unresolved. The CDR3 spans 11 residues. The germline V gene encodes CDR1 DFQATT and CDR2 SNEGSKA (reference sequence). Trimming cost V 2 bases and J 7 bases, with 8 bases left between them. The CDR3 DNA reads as TGCAGTGCTAGACGGGTATCTGGCTACACCTTC. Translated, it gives CSARRVSGYTF.

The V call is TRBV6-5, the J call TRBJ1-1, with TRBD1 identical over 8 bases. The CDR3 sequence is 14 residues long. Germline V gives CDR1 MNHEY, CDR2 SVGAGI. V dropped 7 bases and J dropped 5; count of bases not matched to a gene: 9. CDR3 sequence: CASTPGQGRTEAFF. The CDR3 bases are TGTGCCAGCACCCCCGGACAGGGTAGGACTGAAGCTTTCTTT.

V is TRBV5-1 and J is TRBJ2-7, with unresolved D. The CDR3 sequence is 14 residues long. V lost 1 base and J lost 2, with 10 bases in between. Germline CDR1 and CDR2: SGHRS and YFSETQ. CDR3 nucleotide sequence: TGCGCCAGCAGCTTGAACCTTAGAGCCTACGAGCAGTACTTC. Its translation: CASSLNLRAYEQYF.

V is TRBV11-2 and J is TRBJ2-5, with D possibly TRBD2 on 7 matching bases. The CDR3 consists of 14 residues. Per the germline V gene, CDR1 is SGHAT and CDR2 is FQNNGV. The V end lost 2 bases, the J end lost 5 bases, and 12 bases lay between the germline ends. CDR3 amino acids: CASSLWGGWETQYF. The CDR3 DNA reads TGTGCCAGCAGCTTATGGGGGGGCTGGGAGACCCAGTACTTC. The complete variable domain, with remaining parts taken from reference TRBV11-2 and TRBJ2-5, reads EAGVAQSPRYKIIEKRQSVAFWCNPISGHATLYWYQQILGQGPKLLIQFQNNGVVDDSQLPKDRFSAERLKGVDSTLKIQPAKLEDSAVYLCASSLWGGWETQYFGPGTRLLVL.

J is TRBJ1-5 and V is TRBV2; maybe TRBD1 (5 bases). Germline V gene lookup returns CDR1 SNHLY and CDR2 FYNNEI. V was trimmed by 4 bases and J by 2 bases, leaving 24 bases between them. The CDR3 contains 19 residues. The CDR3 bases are TGTGCCAGCAGTGTGGCTCGGGGAGGGCTCAGGGAGGGCAATCAGCCCCAGCATTTT. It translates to CASSVARGGLREGNQPQHF.

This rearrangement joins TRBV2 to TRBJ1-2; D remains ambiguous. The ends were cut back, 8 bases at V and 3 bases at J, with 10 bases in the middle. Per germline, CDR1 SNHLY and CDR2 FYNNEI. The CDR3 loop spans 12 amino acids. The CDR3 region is CASLLRDYGYTF. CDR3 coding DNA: TGTGCCAGCCTTTTGAGGGACTATGGCTACACCTTC.

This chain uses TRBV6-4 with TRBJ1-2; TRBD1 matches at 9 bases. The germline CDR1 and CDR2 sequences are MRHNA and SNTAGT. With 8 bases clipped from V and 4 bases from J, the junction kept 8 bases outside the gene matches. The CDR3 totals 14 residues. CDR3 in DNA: TGTGCCAGCTCCCCGGGACAGGGACCCTATGGCTACACCTTC. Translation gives CASSPGQGPYGYTF.

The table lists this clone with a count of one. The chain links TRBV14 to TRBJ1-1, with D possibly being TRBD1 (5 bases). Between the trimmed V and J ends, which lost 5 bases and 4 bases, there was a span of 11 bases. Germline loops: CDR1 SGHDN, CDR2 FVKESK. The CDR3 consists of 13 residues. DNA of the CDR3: TGTGCCAGCAGCAGGGGTCAGGGCACTGAAGCTTTCTTT. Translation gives CASSRGQGTEAFF.

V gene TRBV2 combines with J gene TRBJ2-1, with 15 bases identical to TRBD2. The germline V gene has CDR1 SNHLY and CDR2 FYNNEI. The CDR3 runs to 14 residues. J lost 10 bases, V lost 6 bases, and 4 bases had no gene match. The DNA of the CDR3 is TGTGCCAGCAGGGGACTAGCGGGGGGTGGGGAGCAGTTCTTC. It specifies CASRGLAGGGEQFF.

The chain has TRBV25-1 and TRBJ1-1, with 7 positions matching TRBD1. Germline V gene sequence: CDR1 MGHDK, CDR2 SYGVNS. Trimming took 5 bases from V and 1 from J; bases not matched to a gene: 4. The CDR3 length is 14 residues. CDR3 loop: CASSKGGTNTEAFF. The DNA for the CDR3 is TGTGCCAGCAGTAAAGGGGGCACGAACACTGAAGCTTTCTTT.

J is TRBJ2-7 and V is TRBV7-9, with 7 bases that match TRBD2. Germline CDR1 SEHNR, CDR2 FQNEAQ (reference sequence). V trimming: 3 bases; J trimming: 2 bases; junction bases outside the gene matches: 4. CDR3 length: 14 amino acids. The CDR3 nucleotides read TGTGCCAGCAGCTTCGGACTAGGCCCCTACGAGCAGTACTTC. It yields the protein CASSFGLGPYEQYF.

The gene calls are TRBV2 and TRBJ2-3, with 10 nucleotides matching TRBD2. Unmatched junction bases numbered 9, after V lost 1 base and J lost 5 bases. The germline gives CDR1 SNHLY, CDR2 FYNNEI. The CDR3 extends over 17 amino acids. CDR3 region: CASSEVIISGGRDTQYF. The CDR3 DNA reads TGTGCCAGCAGTGAAGTAATTATTAGCGGGGGGAGAGATACGCAGTATTTT.

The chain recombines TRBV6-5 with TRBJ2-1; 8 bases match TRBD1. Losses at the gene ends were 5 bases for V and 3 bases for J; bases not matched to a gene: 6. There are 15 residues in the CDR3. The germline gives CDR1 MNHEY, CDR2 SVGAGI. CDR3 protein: CASSKDRAFYNEQFF. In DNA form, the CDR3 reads TGTGCCAGCAGTAAGGACAGGGCTTTCTACAATGAGCAGTTCTTC.

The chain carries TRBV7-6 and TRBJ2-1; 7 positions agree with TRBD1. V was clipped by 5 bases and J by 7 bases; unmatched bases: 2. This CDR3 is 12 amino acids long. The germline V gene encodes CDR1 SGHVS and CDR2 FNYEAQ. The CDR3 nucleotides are TGTGCCAGCAGCCACAGGGGAAATGAGCAGTTCTTC. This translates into CASSHRGNEQFF. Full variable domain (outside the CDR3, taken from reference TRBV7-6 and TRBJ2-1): GAGVSQSPRYKVTKRGQDVALRCDPISGHVSLYWYRQALGQGPEFLTYFNYEAQQDKSGLPNDRFSAERPEGSISTLTIQRTEQRDSAMYRCASSHRGNEQFFGPGTRLTVL.

The CDR3 protein is CASSGVRTGARDTQYF. CDR3 coding DNA: TGTGCCAGCAGCGGGGTGAGGACAGGGGCACGGGATACGCAGTATTTT. This rearrangement joins TRBV9 to TRBJ2-3; 9 bases are shared with TRBD1. This CDR3 is built from 16 residues. Germline V gene sequence: CDR1 SGDLS, CDR2 YYNGEE. V lost 3 bases to trimming and J lost 6 bases; unmatched junction nucleotides: 11.

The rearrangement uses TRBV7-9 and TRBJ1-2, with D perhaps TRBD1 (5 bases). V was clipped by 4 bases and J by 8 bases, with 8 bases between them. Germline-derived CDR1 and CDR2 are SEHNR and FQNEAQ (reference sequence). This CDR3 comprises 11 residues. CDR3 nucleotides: TGTGCCAGCAGCTCCTCAGGGGGCTACACCTTC. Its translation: CASSSSGGYTF.

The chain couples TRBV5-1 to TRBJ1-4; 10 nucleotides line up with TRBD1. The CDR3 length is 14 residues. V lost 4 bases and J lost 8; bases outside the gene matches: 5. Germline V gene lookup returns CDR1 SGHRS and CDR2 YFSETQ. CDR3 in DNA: TGCGCCAGCAGCAAGACAGGGGGCCGGGAAAAACTGTTTTTT. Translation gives CASSKTGGREKLFF.

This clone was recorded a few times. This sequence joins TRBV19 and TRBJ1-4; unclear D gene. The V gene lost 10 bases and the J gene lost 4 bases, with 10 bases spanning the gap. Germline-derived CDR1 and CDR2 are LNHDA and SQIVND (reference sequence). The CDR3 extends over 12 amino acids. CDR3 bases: TGTGCCACGACGGACTTTAATGAAAAACTGTTTTTT. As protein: CATTDFNEKLFF.

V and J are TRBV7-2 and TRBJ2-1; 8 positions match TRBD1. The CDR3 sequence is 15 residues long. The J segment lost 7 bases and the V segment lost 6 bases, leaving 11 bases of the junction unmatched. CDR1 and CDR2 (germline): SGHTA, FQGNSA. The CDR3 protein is CASRAEMDRVNEQFF. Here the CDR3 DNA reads TGTGCCAGCAGGGCGGAAATGGACAGGGTAAATGAGCAGTTCTTC.